The 4 T cell receptor beta chains below come from one sample, sequenced in a study of T-cell memory formation after mild COVID-19 (TCRdb year 2021). The library was made by 5' RACE. TCRdb records Illumina NovaSeq 6000 as the sequencer. Using fastp at Q25 and MiXCR, TCRdb reprocessed the public reads and kept productive beta chains. Rows are combined by CDR3 protein, so each entry shows the most common genes and DNA. In this sample the table shows hundreds of thousands of distinct CDR3 sequences, more than 15% of which occur a single time. The ten largest clones capture roughly 21% of the sample. The material sequenced was PBMCs or a T cell subset sorted from them (not recorded which). These receptors were collected from a man aged 18 to 29 who had mild COVID-19 (a few samples of this study predate the infection). The sample titles of this study are shuffled in the database, so cell type and time point are left out; the donor was told from shared clones.

This clonotype showed up just a few times. The J gene is TRBJ1-2, the V gene TRBV6-2 or TRBV6-3; 7 nucleotides match TRBD1. The CDR3 length is 18 residues. The V segment lost 6 bases and the J segment 6 bases; nucleotides outside the gene matches: 22. The germline CDR1 and CDR2 sequences are MNHEY and SVGEGT. CDR3 DNA sequence: TGTGCCAGCAGGGAACTAAGAAAAACAGGGGATGGCCTCCATGGCTACACCTTC. It is translated as CASRELRKTGDGLHGYTF.

This clonotype was counted only a few times. The chain is built from TRBV6-2 or TRBV6-3 and TRBJ1-5; 8 positions match TRBD1. Trimming removed 0 bases from V and 10 bases from J; junction bases left unmatched: 2. Germline values: CDR1 MNHEY, CDR2 SVGEGT. CDR3 length equals 13 residues. DNA for the CDR3: TGTGCCAGCAGTTACTCTGACAGGGGCCCCCAGCATTTT. Translation gives CASSYSDRGPQHF.

This clonotype was counted many times. The CDR3 loop is CASRRELGEQFF. CDR3 DNA sequence: TGTGCCAGCAGGCGGGAGTTAGGTGAGCAGTTCTTC. This chain joins TRBV7-2 and TRBJ2-1; 7 bases align to TRBD2. V was clipped by 6 bases and J by 9 bases; unmatched bases: 5. In germline, CDR1 is SGHTA, CDR2 FQGNSA. The CDR3 is made up of 12 amino acids.

This clonotype came up a few times. The chain combines TRBV6-5 with TRBJ1-6, with D perhaps TRBD1 (5 bases). The CDR3 has 15 residues. From germline, CDR1 is MNHEY and CDR2 SVGAGI. The V end was cut by 7 bases, the J end by 6 bases, with 16 bases between. The CDR3 region is CASTSGRQLNSPLHF. The CDR3 bases are TGTGCCAGCACCTCTGGGCGACAGCTTAATTCACCCCTCCACTTT.